Shown below are 10 T cell receptor beta chains from a single sample sequenced in a study of T cell responses to AZD1222 COVID-19 vaccine. Assay used: immunoSEQ multiplex PCR; TCRdb lists only in-frame clones, some missing. Seen here are 110,000 to 150,000 clones, 80% to 90% observed once, and the top ten hold 8%. The sample was peripheral blood, taken on day 0 of AZD1222 vaccination. These TCRs come from an adult in good health.

V gene TRBV27 combines with J gene TRBJ1-2; 9 bases match TRBD1. Losses at the gene ends were 3 bases for V and 8 bases for J; bases not matched to a gene: 10. Germline-derived CDR1 and CDR2 are MNHEY and SMNVEV (reference sequence). This CDR3 has 15 residues. The CDR3 region is CASSFLRDRESGYTF. Here the CDR3 DNA reads TGTGCCAGCAGTTTCCTCCGGGACAGGGAGAGCGGCTACACCTTC.

The V gene is TRBV2, the J gene TRBJ1-5, with D unresolved. Germline CDR1 is SNHLY and CDR2 is FYNNEI. This CDR3 has 12 amino acids. V lost 7 bases and J 9 bases, leaving 13 bases between the germline ends. CDR3 amino acids: CASNRIGGPQHF. As DNA, the CDR3 is TGTGCCAGCAATAGGATCGGTGGGCCCCAGCATTTT.

CDR3 DNA sequence: TGTGCCAGCAGTCTCCAACAGGGATCCACTGAAGCTTTCTTT. Translation gives CASSLQQGSTEAFF. The chain couples TRBV11-2 to TRBJ1-1, with a possible D match to TRBD1 (6 bases). V was trimmed by 6 bases and J by 4 bases, leaving 15 bases between them. Germline V gene sequence: CDR1 SGHAT, CDR2 FQNNGV. The CDR3 consists of 14 residues. The full variable domain, rest sourced from reference TRBV11-2 and TRBJ1-1, is EAGVAQSPRYKIIEKRQSVAFWCNPISGHATLYWYQQILGQGPKLLIQFQNNGVVDDSQLPKDRFSAERLKGVDSTLKIQPAKLEDSAVYLCASSLQQGSTEAFFGQGTRLTVV.

This clone came up once. The chain is built from TRBV18 and TRBJ2-7; 9 bases match TRBD2. The V gene's germline CDR1 is KGHSH and CDR2 LQKENI. The CDR3 contains 15 residues. V lost 2 bases and J lost 1; bases outside the gene matches: 3. The CDR3, as DNA: TGTGCCAGCTCACCAGAGCGGGGGGTATCCTACGAGCAGTACTTC. This gives the protein CASSPERGVSYEQYF. Drawing the rest from reference TRBV18 and TRBJ2-7, the complete variable domain is NAGVMQNPRHLVRRRGQEARLRCSPMKGHSHVYWYRQLPEEGLKFMVYLQKENIIDESGMPKERFSAEFPKEGPSILRIQQVVRGDSAAYFCASSPERGVSYEQYFGPGTRLTVT.

The rearrangement uses TRBV6-5 and TRBJ2-1; D possibly corresponds to TRBD2 (5 bases). Germline assignment: CDR1 MNHEY and CDR2 SVGAGI. The CDR3 spans 13 residues. V gave up 6 bases and J gave up 5 bases, with 11 bases separating them. The CDR3 DNA follows: TGTGCCAGCAGCGGGGAGACCAACAATGAGCAGTTCTTC. Amino acid sequence: CASSGETNNEQFF.

The V and J genes are TRBV6-5 and TRBJ1-1, with D possibly TRBD1 on 5 matching bases. The germline V and J ends were trimmed by 0 bases and 0 bases, with 8 bases remaining between them. The CDR3 totals 15 residues. Germline loops: CDR1 MNHEY, CDR2 SVGAGI. CDR3 loop: CASSYSAGLNTEAFF. In DNA form, the CDR3 reads TGTGCCAGCAGTTACTCAGCAGGGTTGAACACTGAAGCTTTCTTT.

The J gene is TRBJ1-2, the V gene TRBV27, with 11 bases aligning to TRBD1. Germline V CDR1 and CDR2: MNHEY, SMNVEV (reference sequence). V lost 7 bases to trimming and J lost 8 bases; unmatched junction nucleotides: 6. The CDR3 totals 13 residues. CDR3 region: CASKLDRGHGYTF. Written as DNA, the CDR3 is TGTGCCAGCAAACTGGACAGGGGGCACGGCTACACCTTC.

The rearrangement links TRBV28 to TRBJ2-7; D not resolved. V lost 8 bases, J lost 3 bases, and 17 bases lay in between. This CDR3 is built from 14 residues. Germline CDR1 is MDHEN and CDR2 is SYDVKM. The CDR3 bases are TGTGCCAGCGAGAACGATGCTTGGGGCTACGAGCAGTACTTC. It codes for CASENDAWGYEQYF.

V is TRBV11-2 and J is TRBJ2-1; 10 bases are a match to TRBD2. The V gene end was trimmed by 5 bases and the J gene end by 8 bases; junction bases not matched to a gene: 12. Per the germline V gene, CDR1 is SGHAT and CDR2 is FQNNGV. The CDR3 length is 16 residues. The CDR3 DNA follows: TGTGCCAGCAGCCGATCCTTGGGGCTAGCGGGGGATGAGCAGTTCTTC. Translated: CASSRSLGLAGDEQFF.

V usage is TRBV27 and J usage is TRBJ2-7; 12 positions match TRBD2. The V gene end was trimmed by 5 bases and the J gene end by 2 bases; junction bases not matched to a gene: 1. CDR3 length equals 14 residues. CDR1 and CDR2 (germline): MNHEY, SMNVEV (reference sequence). The CDR3 region is CASSRTSGTYEQYF. CDR3 bases: TGTGCCAGCAGTAGGACTAGCGGGACCTACGAGCAGTACTTC.